This T cell receptor beta chain emerged from a study of blood T cell repertoires in COVID-19. Across the study: COVID-19 samples from acute and convalescent phases originated in the United States, Italy and Spain. From T cells, B-cell-depleted T cells, or PBMCs came the material, which was cDNA or gDNA.

Authors' processing steps: The assay estimated nucleated cells by amplifying reference gene primers. Repertoires were generated with immunoSEQ multiplex PCR, while TCRdb's copy carries only in-frame clones and drops some. For V, J and clone size, that table is used; D and trimming come from the DNA. The profile shows just under 350,000 clones, over 80% of them singletons. Patients in Seattle were enrolled during active infection, then followed longitudinally. V lost 4 bases and J 3 bases, leaving 13 bases between the germline ends. The CDR3 loop spans 14 amino acids. The germline V gene has CDR1 SGHKS and CDR2 YYEKEE (reference sequence).

The sample consisted of peripheral blood. The chain is built from TRBV5-5 and TRBJ1-1; possible D gene TRBD1, 5 bases. This sequence was found in a woman aged 50 to 60 with COVID-19, enrolled during active disease. The CDR3 loop reads CASSPIGRDTEAFF. DNA for the CDR3: TGTGCCAGCAGCCCGATCGGCAGGGACACTGAAGCTTTCTTT.